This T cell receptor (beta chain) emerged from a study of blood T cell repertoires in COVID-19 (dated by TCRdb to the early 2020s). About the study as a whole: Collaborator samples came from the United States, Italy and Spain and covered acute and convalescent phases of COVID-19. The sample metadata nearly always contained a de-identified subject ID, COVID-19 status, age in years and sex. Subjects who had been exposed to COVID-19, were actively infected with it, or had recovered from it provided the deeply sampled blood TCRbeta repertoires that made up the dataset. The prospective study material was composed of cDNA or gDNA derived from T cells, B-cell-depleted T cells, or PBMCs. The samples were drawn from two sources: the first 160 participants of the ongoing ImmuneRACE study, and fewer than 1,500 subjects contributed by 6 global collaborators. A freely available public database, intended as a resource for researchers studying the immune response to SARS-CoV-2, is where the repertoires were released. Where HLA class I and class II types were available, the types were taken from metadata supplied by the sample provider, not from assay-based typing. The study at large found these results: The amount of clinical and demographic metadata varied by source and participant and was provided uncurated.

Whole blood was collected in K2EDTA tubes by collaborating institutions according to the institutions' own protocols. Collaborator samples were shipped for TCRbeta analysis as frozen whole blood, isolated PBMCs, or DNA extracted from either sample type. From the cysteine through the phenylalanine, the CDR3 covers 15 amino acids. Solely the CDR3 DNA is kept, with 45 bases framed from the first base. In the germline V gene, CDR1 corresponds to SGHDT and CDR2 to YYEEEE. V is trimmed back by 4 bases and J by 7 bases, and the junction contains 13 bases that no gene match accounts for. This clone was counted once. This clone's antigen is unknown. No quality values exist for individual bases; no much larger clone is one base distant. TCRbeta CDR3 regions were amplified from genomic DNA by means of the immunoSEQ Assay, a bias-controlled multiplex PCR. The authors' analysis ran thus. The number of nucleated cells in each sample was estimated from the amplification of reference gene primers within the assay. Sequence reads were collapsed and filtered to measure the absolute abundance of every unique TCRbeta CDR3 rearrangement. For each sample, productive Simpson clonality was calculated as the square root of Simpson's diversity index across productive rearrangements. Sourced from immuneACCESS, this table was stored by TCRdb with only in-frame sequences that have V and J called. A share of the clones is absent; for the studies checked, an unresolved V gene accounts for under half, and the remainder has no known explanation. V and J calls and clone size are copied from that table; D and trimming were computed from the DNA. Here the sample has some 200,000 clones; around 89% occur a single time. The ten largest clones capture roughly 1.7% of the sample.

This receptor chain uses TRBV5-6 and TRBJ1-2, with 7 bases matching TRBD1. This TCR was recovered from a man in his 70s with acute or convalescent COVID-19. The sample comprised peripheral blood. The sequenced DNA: TGTGCCAGCAGCCTAGGGACAGAGGGTTCGTTTGGCTACACCTTC. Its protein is CASSLGTEGSFGYTF.